This paragraph reports one TCR beta chain. Its antigen is unknown. This sample was included in a study of T cell responses to AZD1222 COVID-19 vaccine. Overall study context: Pooling was applied to second doses at about 4 or about 12 weeks. Overall study results and limits: Donors, mostly white British, included more females; clonal diversity was possibly underestimated. Spike-specific TCR breadth and depth were elevated following two AZD1222 doses. Repertoires were obtained solely post-peak T cell response.

Trimming removed 0 bases at V and 3 bases at J, with 10 bases between. Germline values: CDR1 SGHTA, CDR2 FQGNSA. The CDR3 covers 15 residues. TCRdb keeps only in-frame clones here, not all; method: immunoSEQ multiplex PCR. The repertoire holds around 87,000 clones, with 85% to 90% as singletons. This TCR was sampled from an adult in good health. The material was peripheral blood, obtained on day 0 of AZD1222 vaccination. The chain couples TRBV7-2 to TRBJ2-3; D might be TRBD2 (5 bases). The CDR3 DNA follows: TGTGCCAGCAGCTTAGCGGGAGTGAGGACAGATACGCAGTATTTT. It is translated as CASSLAGVRTDTQYF.